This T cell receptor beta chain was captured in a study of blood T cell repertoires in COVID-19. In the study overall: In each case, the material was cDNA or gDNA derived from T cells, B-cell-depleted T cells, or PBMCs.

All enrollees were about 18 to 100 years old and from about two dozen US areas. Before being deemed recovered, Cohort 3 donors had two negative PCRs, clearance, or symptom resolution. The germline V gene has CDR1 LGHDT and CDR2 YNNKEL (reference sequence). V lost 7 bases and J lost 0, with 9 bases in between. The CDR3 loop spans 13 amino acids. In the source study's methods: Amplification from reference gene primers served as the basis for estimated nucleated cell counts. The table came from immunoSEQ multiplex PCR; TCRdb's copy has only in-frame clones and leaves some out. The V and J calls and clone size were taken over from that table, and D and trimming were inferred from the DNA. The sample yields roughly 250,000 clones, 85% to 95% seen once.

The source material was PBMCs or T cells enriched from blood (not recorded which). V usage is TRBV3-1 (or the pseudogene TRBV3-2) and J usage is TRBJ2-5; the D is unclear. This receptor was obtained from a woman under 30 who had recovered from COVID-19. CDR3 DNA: TGTGCCAGCAAGATGGGCAACCAAGAGACCCAGTACTTC. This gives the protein CASKMGNQETQYF.